This T cell receptor beta chain was documented in a study of beta chain features in type 1 diabetes. Study-wide background: Healthy donors and patients showed comparable age, gender and cell yields.

Sequencing targeted expressed TCRB transcripts, as all isolated RNA had been reverse transcribed. Roughly 3.6 million reads were obtained on average from naive, central memory and regulatory T cell samples. The protocol was immunoSEQ multiplex PCR, while the TCRdb copy is restricted to in-frame clones and leaves out a portion. Of more than 130,000 clones in the sample, 6.9% were seen once. After removal of 4 bases from V and 6 bases from J, the junction contained 6 bases not matched to a gene. Per the germline V gene, CDR1 is SGHRS and CDR2 is YFSETQ. The length of the CDR3 is 13 residues. Remarks on this clone: Antigen: not known. The same CDR3 also results from other DNA sequences found in this sample.

It was via CD45RO/CCR7/CD25/CD127/CD95/CD27 that CD4+ naive, central memory, regulatory and stem cell-like memory cells were sorted. Study observations and caveats: TCRB repertoires of naive, central memory and Treg cells appeared more similar among patients than among healthy donors.

The rearrangement joins TRBV5-1 to TRBJ1-2; 7 nucleotides agree with TRBD1. This TCR was sampled from a woman aged 25 to 39 in good health. Sequencing input: central memory CD4+ T cells from blood. The CDR3 DNA is TGCGCCAGCAGCACGACAGGGAGCAATGGCTACACCTTC. As protein: CASSTTGSNGYTF. The whole variable domain, filled in from reference TRBV5-1 and TRBJ1-2, reads KAGVTQTPRYLIKTRGQQVTLSCSPISGHRSVSWYQQTPGQGLQFLFEYFSETQRNKGNFPGRFSGRQFSNSRSEMNVSTLELGDSALYLCASSTTGSNGYTFGSGTRLTVV.